This TCR beta chain originates from a study of PD-1 blockade in classical Hodgkin lymphoma. For the study at large: Intravenous infusions of nivolumab 3 mg/kg reached patients every 2 weeks.

Study conclusions and caveats: Repertoire differences lack defined causes, possibly disease activity or prior therapy. TCR diversity rose significantly by C4D1 in CD4+ but not CD8+ cells.

This clone turned up a few times. Its antigen is undetermined. Exposure to brentuximab vedotin varied, and each patient had relapsed following autologous stem cell transplantation. TCRdb keeps only in-frame clones here, not all; method: immunoSEQ multiplex PCR. This sample has about 58,000 clones, with about 91% found just once. The source of this sequence is a human donor with classical Hodgkin lymphoma. This material consisted of peripheral blood mononuclear cells (PBMCs), taken before the second cycle of nivolumab.

CDR3 DNA sequence: TGTGCCGGACAGGGGAGCAATCAGCCCCAGCATTTT. Its translation: CAGQGSNQPQHF. The chain joins TRBV28 to TRBJ1-5, with 9 bases lining up with TRBD1. This CDR3 region has 12 residues. Germline loops: CDR1 MDHEN, CDR2 SYDVKM. J was trimmed by 1 base and V by 11 bases; bases with no gene match: 0. The variable domain in full, completed from reference TRBV28 and TRBJ1-5, reads DVKVTQSSRYLVKRTGEKVFLECVQDMDHENMFWYRQDPGLGLRLIYFSYDVKMKEKGDIPEGYSVSREKKERFSLILESASTNQTSMYLCAGQGSNQPQHFGDGTRLSIL.